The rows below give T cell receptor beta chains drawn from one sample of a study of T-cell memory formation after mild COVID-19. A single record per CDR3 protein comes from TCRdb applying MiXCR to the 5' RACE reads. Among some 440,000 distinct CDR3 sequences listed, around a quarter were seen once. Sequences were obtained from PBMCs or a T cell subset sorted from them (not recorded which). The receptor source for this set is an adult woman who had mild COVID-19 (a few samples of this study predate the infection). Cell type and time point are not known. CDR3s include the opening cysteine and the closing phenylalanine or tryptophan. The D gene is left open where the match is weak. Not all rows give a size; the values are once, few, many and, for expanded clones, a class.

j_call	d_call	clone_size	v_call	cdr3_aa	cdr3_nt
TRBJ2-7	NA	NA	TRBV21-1	CASSKGAFYEQYF	TGTGCCAGCAGCAAAGGAGCCTTCTACGAGCAGTACTTC
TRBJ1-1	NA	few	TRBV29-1	CSVETSMNTEAFF	TGCAGCGTTGAGACTTCCATGAACACTGAAGCTTTCTTT
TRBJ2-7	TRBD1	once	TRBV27	CASSTSGQGASYEQYF	TGTGCCAGCAGTACCTCAGGACAGGGCGCATCCTACGAGCAGTACTTC
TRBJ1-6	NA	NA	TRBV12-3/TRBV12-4	CASSSDGRNSPLHF	TGTGCCAGCAGTTCCGATGGAAGGAATTCACCCCTCCACTTT
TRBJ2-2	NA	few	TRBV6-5	CASSYSSGNTGELFF	TGTGCCAGCAGTTACTCGTCCGGGAACACCGGGGAGCTGTTTTTT
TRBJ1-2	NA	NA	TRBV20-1	CSASGTGPNLGDYGYTF	TGCAGTGCTAGTGGGACCGGACCGAACCTGGGAGACTATGGCTACACCTTC
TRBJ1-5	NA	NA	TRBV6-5	CASSYSIGSQPQHF	TGTGCCAGCAGTTACTCGATCGGTTCACAGCCCCAGCATTTT
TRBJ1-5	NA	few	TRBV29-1	CSVSLGGRGTQPQHF	TGCAGCGTCTCACTCGGGGGAAGGGGGACTCAGCCCCAGCATTTT
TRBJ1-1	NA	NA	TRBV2	CASSREQGNTEAFF	TGTGCCAGCAGTCGAGAACAGGGGAACACTGAAGCTTTCTTT
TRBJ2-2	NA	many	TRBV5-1	CASSLGPGHSTGELFF	TGCGCCAGCAGCTTGGGTCCAGGGCACAGCACCGGGGAGCTGTTTTTT
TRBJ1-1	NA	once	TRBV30	CAWSVVGDTEAFF	TGTGCCTGGAGTGTTGTAGGCGACACTGAAGCTTTCTTT
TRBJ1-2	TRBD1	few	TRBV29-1	CSVDPGQDLVYGYTF	TGCAGCGTTGACCCGGGACAGGATTTAGTCTATGGCTACACCTTC
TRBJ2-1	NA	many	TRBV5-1	CASSLGQSSYNEQFF	TGCGCCAGCAGCTTGGGGCAGAGCTCCTACAATGAGCAGTTCTTC
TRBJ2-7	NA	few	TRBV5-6	CASSLEQGRYEQYF	TGTGCCAGCAGCTTGGAGCAGGGGAGGTACGAGCAGTACTTC
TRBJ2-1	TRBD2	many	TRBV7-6	CASSSSSGSSYNEQFF	TGTGCCAGCAGCTCCTCTAGCGGGAGCTCCTACAATGAGCAGTTCTTC
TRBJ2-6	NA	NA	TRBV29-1	CSVDASGANVLTF	TGCAGCGTTGACGCATCTGGGGCCAACGTCCTGACTTTC
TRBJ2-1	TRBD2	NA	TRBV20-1	CSAPRTSGDEQFF	TGCAGTGCCCCCCGGACTAGCGGGGATGAGCAGTTCTTC
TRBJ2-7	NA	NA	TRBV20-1	CSARDSVLNYEQYF	TGCAGTGCTAGAGATAGCGTATTAAACTACGAGCAGTACTTC
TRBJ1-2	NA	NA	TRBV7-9	CASSSQAFGYTF	TGTGCCAGCAGCTCACAGGCGTTCGGCTACACCTTC
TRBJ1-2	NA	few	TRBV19	CASSIVVRDYGYTF	TGTGCCAGTAGTATTGTCGTCAGGGACTATGGCTACACCTTC
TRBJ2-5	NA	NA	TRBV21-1	CASSAGVQRGQETQYF	TGTGCCAGCAGCGCAGGAGTGCAGCGGGGTCAAGAGACCCAGTACTTC
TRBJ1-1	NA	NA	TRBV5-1	CASSSRFGKNTEAFF	TGCGCCAGCAGCTCCCGGTTCGGGAAGAACACTGAAGCTTTCTTT
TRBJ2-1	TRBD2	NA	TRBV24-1	CATSDFALAGDNEQFF	TGTGCCACCAGTGATTTTGCACTAGCGGGCGACAATGAGCAGTTCTTC
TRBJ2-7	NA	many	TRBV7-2	CASSLGRVEQYF	TGTGCCAGCAGCTTAGGGAGGGTCGAGCAGTACTTC
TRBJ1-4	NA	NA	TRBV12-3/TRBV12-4	CASSPFWQGSNEKLFF	TGTGCCAGCAGCCCTTTCTGGCAGGGGTCTAATGAAAAACTGTTTTTT
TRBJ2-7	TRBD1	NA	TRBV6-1	CASYRGSYEQYF	TGTGCCAGTTACAGGGGATCGTACGAGCAGTACTTC
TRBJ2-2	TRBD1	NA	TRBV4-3	CASSRTYQGALLPGELFF	TGCGCCAGCAGCCGTACCTACCAGGGGGCCTTACTTCCCGGGGAGCTGTTTTTT
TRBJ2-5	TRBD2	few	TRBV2	CASSDLGSGAGETQYF	TGTGCCAGCAGTGACCTGGGGAGCGGGGCTGGGGAGACCCAGTACTTC
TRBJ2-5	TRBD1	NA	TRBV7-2	CASSFTGTARGETQYF	TGTGCCAGCAGCTTTACCGGGACAGCCCGAGGGGAGACCCAGTACTTC
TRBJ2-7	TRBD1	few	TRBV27	CASSLSSGGNEQYF	TGTGCCAGCAGTTTATCTTCAGGGGGTAACGAGCAGTACTTC
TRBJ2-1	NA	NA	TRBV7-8	CASSLVKINEQFF	TGTGCCAGCAGCTTAGTGAAGATCAATGAGCAGTTCTTC
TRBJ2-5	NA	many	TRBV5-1	CASSLEQETQYF	TGCGCCAGCAGTTTGGAACAAGAGACCCAGTACTTC
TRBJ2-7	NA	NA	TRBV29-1	CSVGMDSTYEQYF	TGCAGCGTTGGGATGGACAGTACCTACGAGCAGTACTTC
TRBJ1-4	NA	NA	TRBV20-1	CSARDSGREVSEKLFF	TGCAGTGCTAGAGATTCAGGACGTGAAGTTAGTGAAAAACTGTTTTTT
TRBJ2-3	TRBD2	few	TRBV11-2	CASSPLAGNTDTQYF	TGTGCCAGCAGCCCATTAGCGGGGAACACAGATACGCAGTATTTT
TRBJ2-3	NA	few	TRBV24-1	CATSAVGGTQYF	TGTGCCACCAGTGCAGTCGGTGGTACGCAGTATTTT
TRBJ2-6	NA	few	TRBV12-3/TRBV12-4	CASSWGANVLTF	TGTGCCAGCAGTTGGGGGGCCAACGTCCTGACTTTC
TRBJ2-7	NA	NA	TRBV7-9	CASTSGETEQYF	TGTGCCAGCACCTCAGGGGAGACAGAGCAGTACTTC
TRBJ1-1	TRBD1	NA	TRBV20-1	CSARGRGRTEAFF	TGCAGTGCCCGGGGGAGGGGGCGCACTGAAGCTTTCTTT
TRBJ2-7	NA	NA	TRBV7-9	CASSPRRDPTLEQYF	TGTGCCAGCAGCCCCCGGAGGGATCCAACCTTAGAGCAGTACTTC
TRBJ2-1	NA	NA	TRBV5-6	CASSFGPTNNEQFF	TGTGCCAGCAGCTTTGGACCGACTAACAATGAGCAGTTCTTC
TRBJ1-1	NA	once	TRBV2	CASYLTGPTEAFF	TGTGCCAGCTATCTTACAGGCCCCACTGAAGCTTTCTTT
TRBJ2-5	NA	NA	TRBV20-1	CSAREWRDQETQYF	TGCAGTGCTAGAGAATGGAGGGACCAAGAGACCCAGTACTTC
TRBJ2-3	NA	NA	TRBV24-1	CATSDTSGPSPRTDTQYF	TGTGCCACCAGTGACACGTCAGGGCCGAGTCCGAGAACAGATACGCAGTATTTT
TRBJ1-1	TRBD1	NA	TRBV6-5	CASANRGNTEAFF	TGTGCCAGCGCCAACAGGGGGAACACTGAAGCTTTCTTT
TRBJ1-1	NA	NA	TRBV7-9	CASSIKGRSGMNTEAFF	TGTGCCAGCAGTATAAAAGGGAGGTCGGGAATGAACACTGAAGCTTTCTTT
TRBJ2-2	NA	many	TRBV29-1	CSARGGGLQNTGELFF	TGCAGCGCCCGAGGGGGGGGCCTCCAGAACACCGGGGAGCTGTTTTTT
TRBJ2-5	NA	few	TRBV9	CASSVATVADETQYF	TGTGCCAGCAGCGTAGCTACAGTGGCCGATGAGACCCAGTACTTC
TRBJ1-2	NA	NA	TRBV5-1	CASSLDTSSIGYTF	TGCGCCAGCAGCTTGGATACATCGTCTATTGGCTACACCTTC
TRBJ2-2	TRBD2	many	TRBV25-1	CASSDRVLAGGTNTGELFF	TGTGCCAGCAGTGACCGGGTACTAGCGGGAGGAACCAACACCGGGGAGCTGTTTTTT
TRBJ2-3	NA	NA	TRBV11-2	CASSPSPVTDTQYF	TGTGCCAGCAGCCCCTCACCGGTGACAGATACGCAGTATTTT